This T cell receptor (beta chain) was sequenced during a study of human T cells and chemical hapten exposure. The study's findings and limits: Controls formed significantly fewer large CDR3 similarity clusters than expanded TCRs did.

This clonotype was recorded at least ten times. The antigen remains undetermined. A junction boundary mismatches the germline segment, possibly from a read error. TCRdb ran MiXCR on the RACE reads and lists one entry per CDR3 protein. Of approximately 57,000 distinct CDR3 sequences in the sample, 7% to 10% are singletons; the top ten hold 10% to 15%. The sample's time point: patch test 1, 2 weeks after DPC sensitization. Described treatment: therapeutic diphenylcyclopropenone sensitization with weekly scalp DPC. Blood collection took place prior to placing each patch test. The sequencing used whole blood, collected in connection with sensitization to the hapten diphenylcyclopropenone (DPC). This sequence was found in a woman aged 40 to 50 with alopecia areata. Some clones in this sample may be carry-over from other donors' samples.

CDR3 nucleotides: TGCGCCAGCAGCAAAGAGGGGAATCAAGAGACCCAGTACTTC. Translation: CASSKEGNQETQYF. The J gene is TRBJ2-5, the V gene TRBV4-1; D may match TRBD1 or TRBD2 (5 bases each). Germline CDR1 and CDR2: MGHRA and YSYEKL. The CDR3 loop spans 14 amino acids.